The T cell receptor beta chain under discussion was sequenced for a study of a mutant IDH1 vaccine in newly diagnosed glioma. About the study: Patients were started on vaccination 4-6 weeks after radiotherapy alone, or with temozolomide cycles. Treated patients comprised approximately 60% males and about 40% females, mean age approximately 38 years.

Time point: week 11, during vaccination. Each vaccine dose was 300 ug of mutant IDH1 20-mer peptide, with topical imiquimod. Generated by immunoSEQ multiplex PCR, the TCRdb table keeps only in-frame clones and is missing some. This table has around 30,000 clones, 90% appearing once. As for this clone: The antigen is undetermined.

The CDR3 extends over 16 amino acids. Germline values: CDR1 MNHEY, CDR2 SVGAGI. V gave up 0 bases and J gave up 2 bases, with 11 bases separating them. The sequence was obtained from a man between 18 and 29 years old with glioma. This specimen consisted of PBMCs, obtained from a glioma patient whose treatment included an IDH1 peptide vaccine. V usage is TRBV6-5 and J usage is TRBJ2-1; unclear D gene. CDR3 DNA: TGTGCCAGCAGTTACTCCGGCGTTGACCCCTACAATGAGCAGTTCTTC. The encoded protein is CASSYSGVDPYNEQFF.